This T cell receptor (beta chain) was observed in a study of cytomegalovirus exposure and HLA in healthy donors. The V gene end was trimmed by 6 bases and the J gene end by 6 bases; junction bases not matched to a gene: 13. Germline V gene data show CDR1 as SGHVS and CDR2 as FNYEAQ. The CDR3 totals 16 residues. Amplification used 60 Vbeta primers and 13 Jbeta primers. The table came from immunoSEQ multiplex PCR; TCRdb's copy has only in-frame clones and leaves some out. This sample has approximately 93,000 clones, with roughly 67% found just once. The chain couples TRBV7-6 to TRBJ2-2; 7 bases agree with TRBD1. This clonotype originated in a boy aged 10-17 years in good health and CMV-seropositive. Sequencing was performed on PBMCs. The CDR3 DNA follows: TGTGCCAGCAGTCAACTAATGGGAAGGGGGCCCGGGGAGCTGTTTTTT. Amino acids: CASSQLMGRGPGELFF.